This T cell receptor (beta chain) was found in a study of response to subunit inactivated influenza vaccine. Unmatched junction bases numbered 2, after V lost 1 base and J lost 8 bases. Germline V gene sequence: CDR1 LGHNA, CDR2 YSLEER. The CDR3 length is 14 residues. MiXCR was run by TCRdb on the RT-PCR reads, yielding one entry per CDR3 protein. The sample records about 500,000 distinct CDR3 sequences, approximately 15% being singletons. In its sample, this clonotype was seen a few times. The receptor's source is a man aged 45 to 70 who received an inactivated influenza vaccine. The chain uses TRBV4-3 and TRBJ2-3; TRBD1 aligns across 11 bases. Sequenced material: CD4+ T cells sorted from PBMCs, taken around 25 months after vaccination. The CDR3 region has the DNA TGCGCCAGCAGCCAAGGGGGACAGGGGGGTACGCAGTATTTT. Its protein is CASSQGGQGGTQYF.